The source of this T cell receptor (beta chain) is a study of T cells in Graves' hyperthyroidism and ophthalmopathy. Whole-study findings and limits: Most thyroid clonotypes expanded above 0.001 were also detected in blood.

Diagnosis relied on clinical symptoms, serum thyroxine and TRAb, thyroid ultrasound and orbital computed tomography. The ends lost 6 bases at V and 0 bases at J; junction bases unmatched: 10. This CDR3 has 18 amino acids. Per the germline V gene, CDR1 is MNHEY and CDR2 is SVGEGT. TCR beta CDR3 regions were amplified from RNA transcripts. Primed by the HTBI set, a first-round RT-PCR was run on the TCR CDR3. TCRdb processed the multiplex PCR reads anew with MiXCR; each CDR3 protein has one entry. This sample has about 640,000 distinct CDR3 sequences, with less than 25% found just once. This clonotype was observed many times. Its antigen is still unknown.

This receptor was identified in a man aged 25-45 years with Graves' ophthalmopathy. The V and J genes are TRBV6-2 or TRBV6-3 and TRBJ2-4; 11 nucleotides align to TRBD2. The sequencing sample was made of blood. CDR3 nucleotide sequence: TGTGCCAGCAGACCGGGACTAGCGGAGGCCCAAGCCAAAAACATTCAGTACTTC. This translates into CASRPGLAEAQAKNIQYF.